Below are 16 T cell receptor beta chains sequenced from a single sample in a study of OX40 agonist ivuxolimab in advanced cancers. Assay: immunoSEQ multiplex PCR; the TCRdb copy retains only in-frame clones and omits some. Of some 37,000 clones in the sample, 70% to 80% were seen once. The material sequenced was CD4+ or CD8+ T cells sorted from blood, taken in a trial of the OX40 agonist ivuxolimab. The receptors originated from an adult with an advanced solid tumor such as melanoma, head and neck, liver or kidney cancer.

CDR3 in DNA: TGTGCCAGCAGCGCGGGACTAGCGGGAGGGCCGGAAGAGACCCAGTACTTC. The encoded protein is CASSAGLAGGPEETQYF. The rearrangement uses TRBV9 and TRBJ2-5; TRBD2 aligns across 16 bases. Germline lookup yields CDR1 SGDLS and CDR2 YYNGEE. After removal of 3 bases from V and 3 bases from J, the junction contained 5 bases not matched to a gene. The CDR3 sequence is 17 residues long.

The chain has TRBV7-8 and TRBJ2-1, with 12 bases identical to TRBD2. The CDR3 is made up of 16 amino acids. Germline assignment: CDR1 SGHVS and CDR2 FQNEAQ. J was trimmed by 7 bases and V by 5 bases; bases with no gene match: 9. The CDR3: CASSTLTSGRGNEQFF. The CDR3 coding sequence is TGTGCCAGCAGCACGTTGACTAGCGGGAGAGGAAATGAGCAGTTCTTC.

The chain joins TRBV6-6 to TRBJ2-2, with D maybe TRBD2 (5 bases). Trimming shortened V by 0 bases and J by 3 bases, and 8 bases separated the two germline ends. There are 15 residues in the CDR3. The germline CDR1 and CDR2 sequences are MNHNY and SVGAGI (reference sequence). Here the CDR3 reads CASSYSAGYTGELFF. In nucleotides, the CDR3 is TGTGCCAGCAGTTACTCGGCGGGTTACACCGGGGAGCTGTTTTTT.

This sequence joins TRBV27 and TRBJ2-3, with D tentatively TRBD1 (5 bases). There are 14 residues in the CDR3. Trimming took off 3 bases at V and 3 bases at J, with 10 bases between the two ends. The germline V gene has CDR1 MNHEY and CDR2 SMNVEV (reference sequence). The DNA of the CDR3 is TGTGCCAGCAGTTTCCCGACAGCGACAGATACGCAGTATTTT. As protein: CASSFPTATDTQYF.

The chain carries TRBV27 and TRBJ2-2, with D possibly being TRBD1 (5 bases). Germline V lookup: CDR1 MNHEY, CDR2 SMNVEV (reference sequence). The CDR3 covers 15 residues. Between the trimmed V and J ends, which lost 4 bases and 1 base, there was a span of 10 bases. This CDR3 is CASSSHDRNTGELFF. As DNA, the CDR3 is TGTGCCAGCAGTTCCCACGACAGGAACACCGGGGAGCTGTTTTTT.

This chain joins TRBV7-2 and TRBJ1-6; D unclear. The CDR3 is 19 amino acids. Germline CDR1 SGHTA, CDR2 FQGNSA. V gave up 4 bases and J gave up 2 bases, with 21 bases separating them. The CDR3 protein is CASSSPGLGQATYNSPLHF. Here the CDR3 DNA reads TGTGCCAGCAGCTCCCCCGGTCTGGGCCAGGCGACCTATAATTCACCCCTCCACTTT.

This clone was seen only a few times. This chain uses TRBV11-2 with TRBJ2-3; 7 bases are shared with TRBD2. Germline trimming cut 1 base from V and 4 bases from J; bases unmatched to any gene: 5. From germline, CDR1 is SGHAT and CDR2 FQNNGV. This CDR3 comprises 15 residues. The CDR3 DNA reads as TGTGCCAGCAGCTTAGTGGGCGGGAGCGCAGATACGCAGTATTTT. Residues: CASSLVGGSADTQYF. Complete variable domain (other parts from reference TRBV11-2 and TRBJ2-3): EAGVAQSPRYKIIEKRQSVAFWCNPISGHATLYWYQQILGQGPKLLIQFQNNGVVDDSQLPKDRFSAERLKGVDSTLKIQPAKLEDSAVYLCASSLVGGSADTQYFGPGTRLTVL.

This clone is categorized as medium-sized (0.01 to 0.1%). The chain has TRBV28 and TRBJ1-1; D is possibly TRBD1 (5 bases). CDR1 is MDHEN and CDR2 is SYDVKM in the germline V gene. This CDR3 has 14 amino acids. V was pared by 2 bases and J by 4 bases, with 11 bases between. In DNA, the CDR3 is TGTGCCAGCAGTTTAGGGGCTATGGGCACTGAAGCTTTCTTT. This sequence encodes CASSLGAMGTEAFF.

The rearrangement joins TRBV7-2 to TRBJ1-6, with unresolved D. The V and J ends lost 6 bases and 10 bases respectively, with 16 bases between them. This CDR3 is built from 14 residues. The germline gives CDR1 SGHTA, CDR2 FQGNSA. CDR3 bases: TGTGCCAGCAGGTCCGGCGGCCTAAGATCACCCCTCCACTTT. Its translation: CASRSGGLRSPLHF.

This chain uses TRBV7-9 with TRBJ2-7; TRBD1 might be the D (5 bases). CDR3 length: 13 amino acids. Trimming shortened V by 6 bases and J by 2 bases, and 11 bases separated the two germline ends. In germline, CDR1 is SEHNR, CDR2 FQNEAQ (reference sequence). CDR3 sequence: CASRGSGTYEQYF. The CDR3 bases are TGTGCCAGCAGAGGTTCAGGGACCTACGAGCAGTACTTC.

The chain joins TRBV27 to TRBJ2-1; no clear D. There are 11 residues in the CDR3. V was pared by 5 bases and J by 5 bases, with 4 bases between. Germline V gives CDR1 MNHEY, CDR2 SMNVEV (reference sequence). The CDR3 loop is CASSDDNEQFF. The CDR3 DNA follows: TGTGCCAGCAGTGATGACAATGAGCAGTTCTTC.

This clone counts as medium-sized. The chain links TRBV29-1 to TRBJ2-7; tentative D call: TRBD1 (6 bases). Per the germline V gene, CDR1 is SQVTM and CDR2 is ANQGSEA. Trimming took 5 bases from V and 3 from J, leaving 14 bases between them. The CDR3 runs 13 residues. CDR3 DNA sequence: TGCAGCGTTAAAGGGGGTCTAGGCTACGAGCAGTACTTC. The encoded protein is CSVKGGLGYEQYF.

The chain uses TRBV6-5 and TRBJ2-1; D possibly matches TRBD1 or TRBD2 (5 bases each). The CDR3 runs to 15 residues. From germline, CDR1 is MNHEY and CDR2 SVGAGI. V gave up 5 bases and J gave up 0 bases, with 11 bases separating them. CDR3 sequence reads: CASSPLGASYNEQFF. The CDR3 DNA reads as TGTGCCAGCAGTCCCCTCGGGGCCTCCTACAATGAGCAGTTCTTC.

The gene calls are TRBV14 and TRBJ1-1; D remains unclear. Trimming removed 8 bases at V and 4 bases at J, with 17 bases between. Germline V gene lookup returns CDR1 SGHDN and CDR2 FVKESK. CDR3 length equals 14 residues. The CDR3 sequence: CASAMRESSTEAFF. The CDR3 DNA follows: TGTGCCAGCGCAATGAGAGAGAGTAGCACTGAAGCTTTCTTT.

The CDR3 region has the DNA TGTGCCAGCAGCTTCGGTGGAAACACCATATATTTT. Its protein product is CASSFGGNTIYF. The V call is TRBV5-6, the J call TRBJ1-3, with D uncertain. Trimming removed 2 bases from V and 3 bases from J, with 3 bases in between. The CDR3 covers 12 residues. Per germline, CDR1 SGHDT and CDR2 YYEEEE.

The gene calls are TRBV7-9 and TRBJ2-1; 10 nucleotides line up with TRBD2. Germline V lookup: CDR1 SEHNR, CDR2 FQNEAQ (reference sequence). The CDR3 extends over 16 amino acids. V dropped 1 base and J dropped 5; count of bases not matched to a gene: 5. CDR3 sequence (DNA): TGTGCCAGCAGCTTAGGTGGACTAGCGGAGAACAATGAGCAGTTCTTC. Protein product: CASSLGGLAENNEQFF.